These 13 T cell receptor beta chains were all obtained from the same sample, sequenced in a study of CD8 T cells in Susac syndrome. A quantity of about 0.5 to 1 ug RNA underwent reverse transcription using random hexamers. TCRdb analysed the immunoSEQ multiplex PCR reads with MiXCR anew, one entry per CDR3 protein. Among a few hundred thousand distinct CDR3 sequences, about 95% were seen once, and the ten largest hold 0.095%. Sequencing was done on a sample of CD4+ T cells from PBMCs. The receptor set was obtained from a human donor with multiple sclerosis.

The genes are TRBV5-6 and TRBJ2-7; possibly TRBD1 for D (5 bases). Trimming took 5 bases from V and 2 from J, leaving 14 bases between them. CDR1 is SGHDT, CDR2 YYEEEE, per germline. This CDR3 region has 14 residues. CDR3 sequence reads: CASRPVGRTYEQYF. DNA for the CDR3: TGTGCCAGCAGACCAGTGGGGCGAACCTACGAGCAGTACTTC.

The V and J genes are TRBV2 and TRBJ1-6, with 10 positions matching TRBD1. The germline CDR1 and CDR2 sequences are SNHLY and FYNNEI. This CDR3 is 12 amino acids long. V was clipped by 9 bases and J by 8 bases; unmatched bases: 1. The CDR3 sequence: CASGTGDSPLHF. The DNA of the CDR3 is TGTGCCAGTGGGACAGGGGATTCACCCCTCCACTTT.

CDR3 DNA sequence: TGTGCCTGGAGTCCATCTCCGGGACTAGCGGGAGGGAAGCAGTATTTT. Protein sequence: CAWSPSPGLAGGKQYF. The rearrangement links TRBV30 to TRBJ2-3; 16 bases match TRBD2. This CDR3 region has 16 residues. Germline CDR1 and CDR2: GTSNPN and SVGIG (reference sequence). V lost 2 bases to trimming and J lost 11 bases; unmatched junction nucleotides: 10.

The chain uses TRBV3-1 and TRBJ2-7; 8 bases agree with TRBD1. CDR1 is LGHDT, CDR2 YNNKEL, per germline (reference sequence). V lost 4 bases, J lost 0 bases, and 8 bases stayed unmatched. CDR3 length equals 16 residues. CDR3 nucleotide sequence: TGTGCCAGCAGCCTTCGGCTAACAGGGGGCTCCTACGAGCAGTACTTC. It yields the protein CASSLRLTGGSYEQYF.

This chain connects TRBV29-1 to TRBJ2-1; D is unclear. V lost 4 bases and J lost 4, with 11 bases in between. CDR1 SQVTM and CDR2 ANQGSEA come from the germline V gene. This CDR3 is 13 amino acids long. The CDR3 DNA follows: TGCAGCGTTGTTTTGGACCAATACAATGAGCAGTTCTTC. Protein sequence: CSVVLDQYNEQFF.

The V call is TRBV20-1, the J call TRBJ1-2; D gene uncertain. From germline, CDR1 is DFQATT and CDR2 SNEGSKA (reference sequence). Trimming left V 5 bases short and J 2 bases short, with 15 bases between. This CDR3 is built from 14 residues. For the CDR3, the DNA is TGCAGTGCTCCCAACAGACTAAAAAACTATGGCTACACCTTC. Encoded protein: CSAPNRLKNYGYTF.

The chain couples TRBV7-9 to TRBJ2-7, with TRBD2 identical over 12 bases. V lost 6 bases to trimming and J lost 0 bases; unmatched junction nucleotides: 9. The CDR3 length is 17 residues. From germline, CDR1 is SEHNR and CDR2 FQNEAQ (reference sequence). The DNA of the CDR3 is TGTGCCAGCAGTCCTAGCGGGAGGGCGTTCGGCTCCTACGAGCAGTACTTC. It is translated as CASSPSGRAFGSYEQYF.

This chain joins TRBV5-1 and TRBJ2-7; 9 bases line up with TRBD1. V lost 4 bases to trimming and J lost 5 bases; unmatched junction nucleotides: 7. Germline CDR1 and CDR2: SGHRS and YFSETQ. This CDR3 contains 14 residues. The CDR3 sequence is CASSQGQGRHEQYF. The CDR3 DNA follows: TGCGCCAGCAGCCAGGGACAGGGCCGTCACGAGCAGTACTTC. Full variable domain (outside the CDR3, taken from reference TRBV5-1 and TRBJ2-7): KAGVTQTPRYLIKTRGQQVTLSCSPISGHRSVSWYQQTPGQGLQFLFEYFSETQRNKGNFPGRFSGRQFSNSRSEMNVSTLELGDSALYLCASSQGQGRHEQYFGPGTRLTVT.

The chain has TRBV5-1 and TRBJ2-7; 9 bases map to TRBD1. Germline CDR1 SGHRS, CDR2 YFSETQ. The CDR3 has 14 amino acids. J gave up 7 bases and V 3 bases, and 8 bases lay outside the gene matches. The CDR3 region is CASSSGTGNGEQYF. The CDR3 bases are TGCGCCAGCAGCTCCGGGACAGGGAACGGGGAGCAGTACTTC.

This chain connects TRBV9 to TRBJ2-5, with 11 bases that match TRBD2. The V and J ends lost 0 bases and 4 bases, in that order; junction bases with no gene match: 8. From germline, CDR1 is SGDLS and CDR2 YYNGEE. This CDR3 is 17 amino acids long. In nucleotides, the CDR3 is TGTGCCAGCAGCGTAGGAGCTAGCGGGGGGAGAGGAGAGACCCAGTACTTC. Amino acid sequence: CASSVGASGGRGETQYF.

The chain couples TRBV6-6 to TRBJ1-2; no clear D. The CDR3 length is 14 residues. The germline V and J ends were trimmed by 2 bases and 8 bases, with 15 bases remaining between them. CDR1 and CDR2 (germline): MNHNY, SVGAGI (reference sequence). CDR3 coding DNA: TGTGCCAGCAGTTACGCAACGCCGGGTACAGGCTACACCTTC. This gives the protein CASSYATPGTGYTF.

In this sample, this clonotype turned up once. The chain has TRBV4-2 and TRBJ1-5; 8 nucleotides line up with TRBD1. Germline CDR1 is LGHNA and CDR2 is YNFKEQ. The CDR3 loop spans 15 amino acids. Trimming at V came to 0 bases and at J to 7 bases, leaving 5 bases not matched to a gene. The CDR3, as DNA: TGTGCCAGCAGCCAAGATGGACAGGGAAAACAGCCCCAGCATTTT. Protein product: CASSQDGQGKQPQHF.

The rearrangement uses TRBV29-1 and TRBJ1-1; D is ambiguous. The CDR3 consists of 11 residues. Germline CDR1 is SQVTM and CDR2 is ANQGSEA. Trimming pared 8 bases from V and 0 bases from J, leaving 7 bases between. The CDR3, as DNA: TGCAGCACGATAATGAACACTGAAGCTTTCTTT. It translates to CSTIMNTEAFF. The full variable domain, rest sourced from reference TRBV29-1 and TRBJ1-1, is SAVISQKPSRDICQRGTSLTIQCQVDSQVTMMFWYRQQPGQSLTLIATANQGSEATYESGFVIDKFPISRPNLTFSTLTVSNMSPEDSSIYLCSTIMNTEAFFGQGTRLTVV.